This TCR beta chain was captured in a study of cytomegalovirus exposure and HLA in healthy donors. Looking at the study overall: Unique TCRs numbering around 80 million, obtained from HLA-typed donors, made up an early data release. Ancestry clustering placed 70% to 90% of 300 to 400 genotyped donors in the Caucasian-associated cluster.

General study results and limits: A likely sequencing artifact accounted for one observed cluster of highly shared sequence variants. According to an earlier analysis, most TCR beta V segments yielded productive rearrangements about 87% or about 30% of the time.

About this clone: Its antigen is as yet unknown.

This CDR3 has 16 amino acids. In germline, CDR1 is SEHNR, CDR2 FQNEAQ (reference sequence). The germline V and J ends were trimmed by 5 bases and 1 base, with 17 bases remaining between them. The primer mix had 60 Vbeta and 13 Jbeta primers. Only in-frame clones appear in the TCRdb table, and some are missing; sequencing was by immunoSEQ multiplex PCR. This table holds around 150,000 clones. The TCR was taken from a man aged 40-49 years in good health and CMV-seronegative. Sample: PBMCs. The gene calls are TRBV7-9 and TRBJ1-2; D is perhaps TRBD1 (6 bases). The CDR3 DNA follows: TGTGCCAGCAGCCCGCAACAGGGCCTCGGTAACTATGGCTACACCTTC. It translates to CASSPQQGLGNYGYTF.